This T cell receptor (beta chain) was recovered during a study of T cell responses to AZD1222 COVID-19 vaccine. For the study at large: Second-dose intervals of approximately 4 or approximately 12 weeks were pooled. Overall study findings and caveats: There were mostly white British donors and more females than males, and clonal diversity was possibly underestimated. Within unmutated variant regions lay the reported targets of nearly half of spike-specific TCRs.

V was pared by 3 bases and J by 5 bases, with 5 bases between. Germline V CDR1 and CDR2: LNHDA, SQIVND (reference sequence). The CDR3 spans 11 residues. The assay was immunoSEQ multiplex PCR, and TCRdb's table has in-frame clones only and misses some. The sample lists some 150,000 clones; 90% were seen once. About this clone: Its target is not known.

This sequence was found in an adult in good health. This chain joins TRBV19 and TRBJ2-7, with no clear D. The sequenced sample was peripheral blood, obtained on day 0 of AZD1222 vaccination. The DNA for the CDR3 is TGTGCCAGTAGTATTGGGAACGAGCAGTACTTC. It translates to CASSIGNEQYF. Full variable domain (missing parts from reference TRBV19 and TRBJ2-7): DGGITQSPKYLFRKEGQNVTLSCEQNLNHDAMYWYRQDPGQGLRLIYYSQIVNDFQKGDIAEGYSVSREKKESFPLTVTSAQKNPTAFYLCASSIGNEQYFGPGTRLTVT.